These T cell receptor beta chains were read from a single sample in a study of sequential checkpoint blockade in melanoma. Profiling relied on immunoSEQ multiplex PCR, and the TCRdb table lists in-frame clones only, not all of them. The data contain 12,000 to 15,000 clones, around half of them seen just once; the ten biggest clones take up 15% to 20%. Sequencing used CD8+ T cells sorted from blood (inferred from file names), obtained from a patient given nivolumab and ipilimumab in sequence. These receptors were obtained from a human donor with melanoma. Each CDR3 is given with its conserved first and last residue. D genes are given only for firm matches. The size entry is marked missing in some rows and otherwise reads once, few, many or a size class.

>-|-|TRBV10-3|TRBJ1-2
CAISEVTVFNYGYTF
TGTGCCATCAGTGAGGTGACAGTTTTTAACTATGGCTACACCTTC
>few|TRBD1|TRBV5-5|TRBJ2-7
CASSLNDRDYEQYF
TGTGCCAGCAGCTTGAACGACAGGGACTACGAGCAGTACTTC
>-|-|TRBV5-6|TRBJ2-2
CASSFEEDTGELFF
TGTGCCAGCAGCTTTGAGGAGGACACCGGGGAGCTGTTTTTT
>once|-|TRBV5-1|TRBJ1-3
CASSLAEGSGNTIYF
TGCGCCAGCAGCTTGGCGGAGGGTTCTGGAAACACCATATATTTT
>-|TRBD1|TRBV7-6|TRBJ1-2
CASSLDRGYGYTF
TGTGCCAGCAGCTTGGACAGGGGCTATGGCTACACCTTC
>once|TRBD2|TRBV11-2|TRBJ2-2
CASSSRGGPTGELFF
TGTGCCAGCAGCTCTCGCGGGGGACCCACCGGGGAGCTGTTTTTT
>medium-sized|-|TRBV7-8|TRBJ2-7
CASSDRGGSYEQYF
TGTGCCAGCAGCGATAGGGGTGGCTCCTACGAGCAGTACTTC
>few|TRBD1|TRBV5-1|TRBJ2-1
CASRGTGDNEQFF
TGCGCCAGCCGCGGGACAGGGGACAATGAGCAGTTCTTC
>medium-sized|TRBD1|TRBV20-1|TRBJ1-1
CSAPRGVEAFF
TGCAGTGCCCCCAGGGGGGTTGAAGCTTTCTTT
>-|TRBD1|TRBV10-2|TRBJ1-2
CASSEAYRGDGYTF
TGCGCCAGCAGTGAGGCCTACAGGGGTGACGGCTACACCTTC
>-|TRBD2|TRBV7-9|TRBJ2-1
CASSSTLAALSYNEQFF
TGTGCCAGCAGCTCAACCCTAGCGGCTCTCTCCTACAATGAGCAGTTCTTC
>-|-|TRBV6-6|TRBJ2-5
CASSYVGMLGTQYF
TGTGCCAGCAGTTACGTCGGGATGCTCGGGACCCAGTACTTC
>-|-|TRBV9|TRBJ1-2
CASSAFGQLNIYGYTF
TGTGCCAGCAGCGCATTCGGACAGCTTAACATCTATGGCTACACCTTC
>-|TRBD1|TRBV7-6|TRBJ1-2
CASSLGQVNYGYTF
TGTGCCAGCAGCTTGGGACAGGTTAACTATGGCTACACCTTC